Below, 2 T cell receptor beta chains from the same sample are listed, as sequenced in a study of T cell repertoires in cytomegalovirus infection. From the reads, TCRdb called clonotypes with MiXCR, one entry per CDR3 protein. The data show 400,000 or so distinct CDR3 sequences, approximately 31% seen once. Specimen: PBMCs. These receptors originate from a human donor in good health (CMV status not recorded). Some clones in this sample may be carry-over from other donors' samples.

This clonotype was detected only a few times. This chain uses TRBV20-1 with TRBJ2-3, with a weak D call TRBD2 (6 bases). The CDR3 is 15 residues long. Germline CDR1 reads DFQATT; CDR2 reads SNEGSKA (reference sequence). Trimming cost V 2 bases and J 0 bases, with 12 bases left between them. The CDR3 sequence is CSARSPGLSTDTQYF. CDR3 in DNA: TGCAGTGCTAGATCTCCGGGACTCAGCACAGATACGCAGTATTTT.

The gene calls are TRBV20-1 and TRBJ2-2; 11 positions match TRBD1. This CDR3 region has 14 residues. V lost 6 bases, J lost 6 bases, and 6 bases stayed unmatched. CDR1 and CDR2 (germline): DFQATT, SNEGSKA (reference sequence). DNA for the CDR3: TGCAGTGCCCTGGACAGGGGGCTCTCCGGGGAGCTGTTTTTT. It yields the protein CSALDRGLSGELFF.